This T cell receptor beta chain was identified in a study of T cells after yellow fever vaccination. Study observations and caveats: Subsequent booster samples again held most clones from primary vaccination (under 98% CD4, approximately 86% CD8). A small proportion of clonotypes was detected in both the CD4 and CD8 compartments. Within FACS-sorted repertoires, abundant clonotypes contaminating from the bulk population could be present. The secondary response peaked faster, at day 5 versus 15, but was weaker.

This clonotype was seen repeatedly, ten times or more. Its antigen remains unidentified. TCRdb reprocessed the 5' RACE reads via MiXCR and lists one record per CDR3 protein. The table has fewer than 450,000 distinct CDR3 sequences, 3% to 4.5% seen once. This CDR3 spans 16 amino acids. Trimming took 2 bases from V and 5 from J; bases not matched to a gene: 7. From germline, CDR1 is SEHNR and CDR2 FQNEAQ (reference sequence). The starting material was PBMCs, obtained 5 days after the yellow fever booster vaccination. The TCR comes from a man between 18 and 29 years old who received the YFV17D yellow fever vaccine. The chain recombines TRBV7-9 with TRBJ2-1; 9 bases agree with TRBD2. The CDR3 spells CASSLPVAGENNEQFF. The CDR3 bases are TGTGCCAGCAGCTTACCCGTAGCGGGGGAAAACAATGAGCAGTTCTTC.